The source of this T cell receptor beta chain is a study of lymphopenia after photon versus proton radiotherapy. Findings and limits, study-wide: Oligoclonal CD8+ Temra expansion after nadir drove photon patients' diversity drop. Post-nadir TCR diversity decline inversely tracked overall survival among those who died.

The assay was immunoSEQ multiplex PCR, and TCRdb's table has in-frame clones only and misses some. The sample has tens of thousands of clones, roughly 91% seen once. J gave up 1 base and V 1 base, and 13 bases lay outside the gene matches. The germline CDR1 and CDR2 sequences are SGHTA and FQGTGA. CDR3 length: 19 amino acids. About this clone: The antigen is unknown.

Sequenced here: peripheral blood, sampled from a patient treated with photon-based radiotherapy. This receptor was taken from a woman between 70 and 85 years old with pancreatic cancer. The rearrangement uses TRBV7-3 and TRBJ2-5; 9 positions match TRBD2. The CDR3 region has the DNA TGTGCCAGCAGCTTAAGGCCCTTTAATAGCGGGAGATCCCAAGAGACCCAGTACTTC. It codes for CASSLRPFNSGRSQETQYF.